Below, 32 T cell receptor beta chains from the same sample are listed, as sequenced in a study of T cells after yellow fever vaccination. TCRdb fed the 5' RACE reads into MiXCR, producing one record per CDR3 protein. The sample holds more than 250,000 distinct CDR3 sequences; about 6.6% are singletons and the top ten take 18%. The material sequenced was PBMCs, taken 45 days after the first yellow fever vaccination. The source is a man between 18 and 35 years old who received the YFV17D yellow fever vaccine.

The CDR3 spells CASSLMGAREETQYF. CDR3 DNA sequence: TGCGCCAGCAGCTTGATGGGGGCGAGGGAAGAGACCCAGTACTTC. The gene calls are TRBV5-1 and TRBJ2-5; tentative D call: TRBD1 (6 bases). This CDR3 is 15 amino acids long. The germline gives CDR1 SGHRS, CDR2 YFSETQ. V was cut by 1 base and J by 3 bases, with 13 bases left in between.

In this sample, this clonotype turned up a few times. CDR3 region: CASSWGLSTPGELFF. In DNA, the CDR3 is TGTGCCAGCAGCTGGGGACTATCCACCCCCGGGGAGCTGTTTTTT. The chain joins TRBV5-6 to TRBJ2-2; TRBD2 agrees at 7 bases. Germline V gives CDR1 SGHDT, CDR2 YYEEEE. The CDR3 has 15 residues. The V and J ends lost 3 bases and 6 bases, in that order; junction bases with no gene match: 8.

The chain has TRBV20-1 and TRBJ2-7, with 8 positions matching TRBD2. J gave up 3 bases and V 1 base, and 5 bases lay outside the gene matches. This CDR3 has 14 residues. Germline assignment: CDR1 DFQATT and CDR2 SNEGSKA (reference sequence). CDR3 in amino acids: CSARGGGLNYEQYF. In nucleotides, the CDR3 is TGCAGTGCTAGAGGCGGGGGGTTGAACTACGAGCAGTACTTC.

The chain carries TRBV7-2 and TRBJ2-3; the match to TRBD1 covers 7 bases. Germline V gene data show CDR1 as SGHTA and CDR2 as FQGNSA. The junction had 7 bases not matched to a gene; V was cut back by 5 bases and J by 2 bases. This CDR3 spans 15 amino acids. CDR3 amino acids: CASSMGQYVTDTQYF. For the CDR3, the DNA is TGTGCCAGCAGCATGGGACAGTATGTCACAGATACGCAGTATTTT.

The CDR3 loop reads CASCRTDNYGYTF. The CDR3 nucleotides read TGTGCCAGCTGTAGGACAGATAACTATGGCTACACCTTC. V is TRBV6-6 and J is TRBJ1-2; D possibly corresponds to TRBD1 (6 bases). V was shortened by 8 bases and J by 1 base, with 11 bases between the two germline ends. The CDR3 totals 13 residues. Germline V lookup: CDR1 MNHNY, CDR2 SVGAGI (reference sequence).

A few counts support this clonotype. V gene TRBV4-1 combines with J gene TRBJ1-1; D is unclear. V was cut by 4 bases and J by 2 bases, with 14 bases left in between. The germline V gene has CDR1 MGHRA and CDR2 YSYEKL. The length of the CDR3 is 15 residues. Here the CDR3 reads CASSRGSGKNTEAFF. CDR3 sequence (DNA): TGCGCCAGCAGCCGCGGTTCAGGCAAAAACACTGAAGCTTTCTTT.

This sequence joins TRBV24-1 and TRBJ2-1; the D gene is possibly TRBD2 (6 bases). Trimming removed 4 bases at V and 7 bases at J, with 16 bases between. The CDR3 spans 15 residues. Germline CDR1 is KGHDR and CDR2 is SFDVKD. Written as DNA, the CDR3 is TGTGCCACCAGTGACCCCGGGACTGGTAATAATGAGCAGTTCTTC. Translating it yields CATSDPGTGNNEQFF.

The chain's CDR3 is CASSLAAGHGNTIYF. DNA of the CDR3: TGCGCCAGCAGCTTGGCCGCGGGGCATGGAAACACCATATATTTT. This chain connects TRBV5-1 to TRBJ1-3, with D possibly being TRBD1 (5 bases). The V and J ends lost 0 bases and 3 bases respectively, with 10 bases between them. Germline lookup yields CDR1 SGHRS and CDR2 YFSETQ. This CDR3 is 15 amino acids long.

This clonotype has just a few counts. The V and J genes are TRBV11-2 and TRBJ2-3; maybe TRBD1 (5 bases). Trimming cost V 6 bases and J 6 bases, with 10 bases left between them. The germline V gene has CDR1 SGHAT and CDR2 FQNNGV. The CDR3 is made up of 12 amino acids. CDR3 protein: CASSSGWDTQYF. As DNA, the CDR3 is TGTGCCAGCAGTTCAGGGTGGGATACGCAGTATTTT.

This clonotype has only a few counts. The CDR3 DNA sequence: TGTGCCAGCAGTTACGTTGTAGCTGGCTACAATGAGCAGTTCTTC. Its protein is CASSYVVAGYNEQFF. The gene calls are TRBV6-5 and TRBJ2-1, with D unclear. Between the trimmed V and J ends, which lost 2 bases and 3 bases, there was a span of 11 bases. This CDR3 region has 15 residues. Looked up from germline, CDR1 is MNHEY and CDR2 is SVGAGI.

This clonotype was seen at least ten times. The junction departs from the called germline gene at one end, perhaps through a read error. The chain recombines TRBV29-1 with TRBJ2-3; 9 positions match TRBD1. The CDR3 spans 12 residues. The V gene's germline CDR1 is SQVTM and CDR2 ANQGSEA. This CDR3 is CSVEDQSGQGFF. The CDR3 DNA is TGCAGCGTTGAAGATCAGAGTGGACAGGGGTTCTTT.

Concerning this clonotype: The conserved phenylalanine or tryptophan is not found at the CDR3 terminus, so this likely reflects a read error. This chain links TRBV20-1 with TRBJ2-1, with a weak D call TRBD1 (6 bases). Germline V CDR1 and CDR2: DFQATT, SNEGSKA (reference sequence). Trimming removed 3 bases from V and 2 bases from J, with 11 bases in between. The CDR3 has 14 amino acids. The chain's CDR3 is CSARGAGAYNEQFL. CDR3 nucleotide sequence: TGCAGTGCTAGGGGGGCAGGGGCCTACAATGAGCAGTTCTTA.

This clonotype has only a few counts. CDR3 amino acids: CASSSTAGQYF. CDR3 in DNA: TGTGCCAGCAGTTCAACGGCCGGCCAGTACTTC. V is TRBV12-3 or TRBV12-4 and J is TRBJ2-7; D is unresolved. Trimming removed 4 bases from V and 10 bases from J, with 11 bases in between. CDR3 length equals 11 residues.

The chain joins TRBV6-2 or TRBV6-3 to TRBJ2-2; D is ambiguous. Trimming removed 7 bases from V and 5 bases from J, with 14 bases in between. Germline lookup yields CDR1 MNHEY and CDR2 SVGEGT. This CDR3 region has 14 residues. CDR3 loop: CASILRPGTGELFF. The CDR3 DNA reads as TGTGCCAGCATCCTACGACCCGGGACCGGGGAGCTGTTTTTT.

V usage is TRBV18 and J usage is TRBJ1-5; D remains ambiguous. Between the trimmed V and J ends, which lost 1 base and 5 bases, there was a span of 6 bases. Germline values: CDR1 KGHSH, CDR2 LQKENI. The CDR3 runs to 13 residues. The CDR3 reads CASSPRWDQPQHF. DNA of the CDR3: TGTGCCAGCTCACCACGTTGGGATCAGCCCCAGCATTTT.

This clonotype was seen more than once but under ten times. V is TRBV6-5 and J is TRBJ1-2, with D unresolved. The V end lost 4 bases, the J end lost 7 bases, and 7 bases lay between the germline ends. The length of the CDR3 is 11 residues. The germline V gene has CDR1 MNHEY and CDR2 SVGAGI. As DNA, the CDR3 is TGTGCCAGCAGTTCCGACGGTGGCTACACCTTC. Protein: CASSSDGGYTF.

This clonotype was detected only a few times. The V gene is TRBV19, the J gene TRBJ2-7; 9 nucleotides line up with TRBD1. The CDR3 totals 13 residues. After removal of 6 bases from V and 6 bases from J, the junction contained 6 bases not matched to a gene. Looked up from germline, CDR1 is LNHDA and CDR2 is SQIVND (reference sequence). CDR3 bases: TGTGCCAGTAGCCAATCGACAGGGGGCGAGCAGTACGTC. Translating gives CASSQSTGGEQYV.

There are many counts of this clonotype. The chain is built from TRBV7-8 and TRBJ2-3; D possibly matches TRBD1 or TRBD2 (5 bases each). The germline V and J ends were trimmed by 1 base and 2 bases, with 10 bases remaining between them. This CDR3 spans 15 amino acids. Looked up from germline, CDR1 is SGHVS and CDR2 is FQNEAQ. CDR3 in amino acids: CASSLGGRYTDTQYF. Written as DNA, the CDR3 is TGTGCCAGCAGCTTAGGGGGACGGTACACAGATACGCAGTATTTT.

This clonotype has just a few counts. The chain couples TRBV5-1 to TRBJ2-3; D is uncertain. CDR3 length: 13 residues. Trimming shortened V by 1 base and J by 4 bases, and 7 bases separated the two germline ends. Germline V CDR1 and CDR2: SGHRS, YFSETQ. This CDR3 is CASSLTNSDTQYF. The CDR3 DNA follows: TGCGCCAGCAGCTTGACCAATTCAGATACGCAGTATTTT.

This clonotype came up many times. The rearrangement joins TRBV20-1 to TRBJ2-7; TRBD2 matches 7 bases. Trimming cost V 7 bases and J 2 bases; bases outside gene matches: 8. The germline gives CDR1 DFQATT, CDR2 SNEGSKA (reference sequence). The CDR3 is 13 residues long. CDR3 in amino acids: CSVWRAGAYEQYF. For the CDR3, the DNA is TGCAGTGTTTGGCGGGCGGGGGCCTACGAGCAGTACTTC.

This clonotype was found a few times. The rearrangement links TRBV7-9 to TRBJ1-2, with 8 bases lining up with TRBD1. After removal of 3 bases from V and 6 bases from J, the junction contained 3 bases not matched to a gene. This CDR3 is built from 13 residues. The germline CDR1 and CDR2 sequences are SEHNR and FQNEAQ (reference sequence). The chain's CDR3 is CASSLAGGHGYTF. The DNA for the CDR3 is TGTGCCAGCAGCTTGGCAGGGGGCCATGGCTACACCTTC.

In this sample, this clonotype turned up a few times. CDR3 nucleotide sequence: TGTGCCAGCAGTGAAATTGGGCCAGCAGGGGCTGAGCAGTTCTTC. Residues: CASSEIGPAGAEQFF. The chain recombines TRBV2 with TRBJ2-1; maybe TRBD1 (6 bases). Trimming stripped 2 bases from V and 9 bases from J, with 17 bases between. This CDR3 is built from 15 residues. Germline lookup yields CDR1 SNHLY and CDR2 FYNNEI.

In its sample, this clonotype was seen many times. This chain joins TRBV10-3 and TRBJ1-2, with a weak D call TRBD1 (5 bases). Trimming left V 2 bases short and J 2 bases short, with 9 bases between. Germline V lookup: CDR1 ENHRY, CDR2 SYGVKD. The CDR3 consists of 14 residues. This CDR3 reads CAISEMDTNYGYTF. The DNA for the CDR3 is TGTGCCATCAGTGAGATGGACACAAACTATGGCTACACCTTC.

The CDR3 bases are TGTGCCTGGAGTTTCGACCCTGGGGGAGCCCAGCATTTT. Amino acid sequence: CAWSFDPGGAQHF. The rearrangement links TRBV30 to TRBJ1-5, with D perhaps TRBD1 (5 bases). Per germline, CDR1 GTSNPN and CDR2 SVGIG (reference sequence). The CDR3 is 13 amino acids. V gave up 2 bases and J gave up 11 bases, with 16 bases separating them.

As to this clonotype: Mismatch with germline at one junction end may stem from a read error. V is TRBV4-2 and J is TRBJ2-3, with D tentatively TRBD2 (5 bases). Germline CDR1 is LGHNA and CDR2 is YNFKEQ. CDR3 length: 15 residues. The CDR3 loop is CAISPGLSGSDTQYF. CDR3 DNA: TGTGCCATCAGCCCCGGGCTCAGCGGCTCAGATACGCAGTATTTT.

This clonotype was detected many times. The chain carries TRBV6-1 and TRBJ2-7; D possibly corresponds to TRBD2 (7 bases). The CDR3 has 14 amino acids. Germline CDR1 MNHNS, CDR2 SASEGT. V was shortened by 5 bases and J by 4 bases, with 15 bases between the two germline ends. Here the CDR3 reads CASSPWGGGYEQYF. The CDR3 DNA reads as TGTGCCAGCAGTCCTTGGGGGGGCGGGTACGAGCAGTACTTC.

The rearrangement links TRBV20-1 to TRBJ1-2, with no clear D. Per the germline V gene, CDR1 is DFQATT and CDR2 is SNEGSKA (reference sequence). Trimming left V 6 bases short and J 6 bases short, with 17 bases between. The CDR3 runs 13 residues. The CDR3 DNA reads as TGCAGTGCCCCGAGGGCCCAAGGCCATGGCTACACCTTC. Protein product: CSAPRAQGHGYTF.

The table lists this clonotype with a few counts. The gene calls are TRBV6-2 or TRBV6-3 and TRBJ2-7; D gene uncertain. The CDR3 consists of 15 residues. Germline V CDR1 and CDR2: MNHEY, SVGEGT. The V and J ends lost 0 bases and 1 base respectively, with 10 bases between them. Here the CDR3 reads CASSYSYTSSYEQYF. The CDR3 DNA follows: TGTGCCAGCAGTTACTCCTACACCTCGTCCTACGAGCAGTACTTC.

This clonotype showed up just a few times. The genes are TRBV7-9 and TRBJ1-2; D call uncertain. Looked up from germline, CDR1 is SEHNR and CDR2 is FQNEAQ (reference sequence). This CDR3 has 16 amino acids. Trimming shortened V by 3 bases and J by 2 bases, and 16 bases separated the two germline ends. CDR3 loop: CASSFSQNTLNYGYTF. CDR3 DNA: TGTGCCAGCAGCTTTTCGCAGAATACCTTAAACTATGGCTACACCTTC. Supplemented by reference TRBV7-9 and TRBJ1-2, the full variable domain reads DTGVSQNPRHKITKRGQNVTFRCDPISEHNRLYWYRQTLGQGPEFLTYFQNEAQLEKSRLLSDRFSAERPKGSFSTLEIQRTEQGDSAMYLCASSFSQNTLNYGYTFGSGTRLTVV.

The gene calls are TRBV28 and TRBJ2-3, with 9 bases lining up with TRBD1. From germline, CDR1 is MDHEN and CDR2 SYDVKM. There are 18 residues in the CDR3. Germline trimming cut 9 bases from V and 2 bases from J; bases unmatched to any gene: 18. The CDR3 region has the DNA TGTGCCAGTCTAATCGGGACAGGGAGAGAGGGGTACACAGATACGCAGTATTTT. It is translated as CASLIGTGREGYTDTQYF.

J is TRBJ1-2 and V is TRBV4-3; D is perhaps TRBD1 (5 bases). This CDR3 has 15 residues. Trimming removed 0 bases at V and 4 bases at J, with 12 bases between. Germline V gives CDR1 LGHNA, CDR2 YSLEER. The CDR3 nucleotides read TGCGCCAGCAGCCAAGATAGGGGAGTAGTCTATGGCTACACCTTC. This translates into CASSQDRGVVYGYTF.

This clonotype has just a few counts. The chain is built from TRBV9 and TRBJ1-1; TRBD1 is a possible D gene (6 bases). V lost 3 bases and J 2 bases, leaving 11 bases between the germline ends. The V gene's germline CDR1 is SGDLS and CDR2 YYNGEE. This CDR3 region has 14 residues. The CDR3 loop reads CASSAGGPNTEAFF. DNA for the CDR3: TGTGCCAGCAGCGCGGGGGGCCCTAACACTGAAGCTTTCTTT.